The clone carrying this T cell receptor beta chain was seen ten or more times. Its specificity is not known. A much larger clone lies one base from this, so it may be a read error. The CDR3 has 13 amino acids. In germline, CDR1 is SQVTM, CDR2 ANQGSEA. The junction had 6 bases not matched to a gene; V was cut back by 4 bases and J by 4 bases. The data belong to a study of tumor-infiltrating lymphocytes in glioblastoma multiforme. Overall study findings and caveats: Only one glioblastoma patient had TCR and mutation analysis. Detected clone frequencies may not reflect cell counts, being RNA-based.

TCRB libraries came from RNA via three nested multiplex PCR rounds. Input was 0.5 to 0.6 ug total RNA, reverse-transcribed with a C-beta primer. These TCRB libraries lack any described unique molecular identifiers. MiXCR, applied by TCRdb to the multiplex PCR reads, yields one record per CDR3 protein. This sample carries 10,000 to 15,000 distinct CDR3 sequences, 64% of them seen once, and the ten largest clones take roughly a third. The sequenced sample was brain tumor tissue. This TCR came from a male donor with glioblastoma. The genes are TRBV29-1 and TRBJ2-5, with 7 bases aligning to TRBD2. The CDR3 region is CSVGIAGRETQYF. The CDR3 nucleotides are TGCAGCGTTGGCATAGCGGGCAGAGAGACCCAGTACTTC.